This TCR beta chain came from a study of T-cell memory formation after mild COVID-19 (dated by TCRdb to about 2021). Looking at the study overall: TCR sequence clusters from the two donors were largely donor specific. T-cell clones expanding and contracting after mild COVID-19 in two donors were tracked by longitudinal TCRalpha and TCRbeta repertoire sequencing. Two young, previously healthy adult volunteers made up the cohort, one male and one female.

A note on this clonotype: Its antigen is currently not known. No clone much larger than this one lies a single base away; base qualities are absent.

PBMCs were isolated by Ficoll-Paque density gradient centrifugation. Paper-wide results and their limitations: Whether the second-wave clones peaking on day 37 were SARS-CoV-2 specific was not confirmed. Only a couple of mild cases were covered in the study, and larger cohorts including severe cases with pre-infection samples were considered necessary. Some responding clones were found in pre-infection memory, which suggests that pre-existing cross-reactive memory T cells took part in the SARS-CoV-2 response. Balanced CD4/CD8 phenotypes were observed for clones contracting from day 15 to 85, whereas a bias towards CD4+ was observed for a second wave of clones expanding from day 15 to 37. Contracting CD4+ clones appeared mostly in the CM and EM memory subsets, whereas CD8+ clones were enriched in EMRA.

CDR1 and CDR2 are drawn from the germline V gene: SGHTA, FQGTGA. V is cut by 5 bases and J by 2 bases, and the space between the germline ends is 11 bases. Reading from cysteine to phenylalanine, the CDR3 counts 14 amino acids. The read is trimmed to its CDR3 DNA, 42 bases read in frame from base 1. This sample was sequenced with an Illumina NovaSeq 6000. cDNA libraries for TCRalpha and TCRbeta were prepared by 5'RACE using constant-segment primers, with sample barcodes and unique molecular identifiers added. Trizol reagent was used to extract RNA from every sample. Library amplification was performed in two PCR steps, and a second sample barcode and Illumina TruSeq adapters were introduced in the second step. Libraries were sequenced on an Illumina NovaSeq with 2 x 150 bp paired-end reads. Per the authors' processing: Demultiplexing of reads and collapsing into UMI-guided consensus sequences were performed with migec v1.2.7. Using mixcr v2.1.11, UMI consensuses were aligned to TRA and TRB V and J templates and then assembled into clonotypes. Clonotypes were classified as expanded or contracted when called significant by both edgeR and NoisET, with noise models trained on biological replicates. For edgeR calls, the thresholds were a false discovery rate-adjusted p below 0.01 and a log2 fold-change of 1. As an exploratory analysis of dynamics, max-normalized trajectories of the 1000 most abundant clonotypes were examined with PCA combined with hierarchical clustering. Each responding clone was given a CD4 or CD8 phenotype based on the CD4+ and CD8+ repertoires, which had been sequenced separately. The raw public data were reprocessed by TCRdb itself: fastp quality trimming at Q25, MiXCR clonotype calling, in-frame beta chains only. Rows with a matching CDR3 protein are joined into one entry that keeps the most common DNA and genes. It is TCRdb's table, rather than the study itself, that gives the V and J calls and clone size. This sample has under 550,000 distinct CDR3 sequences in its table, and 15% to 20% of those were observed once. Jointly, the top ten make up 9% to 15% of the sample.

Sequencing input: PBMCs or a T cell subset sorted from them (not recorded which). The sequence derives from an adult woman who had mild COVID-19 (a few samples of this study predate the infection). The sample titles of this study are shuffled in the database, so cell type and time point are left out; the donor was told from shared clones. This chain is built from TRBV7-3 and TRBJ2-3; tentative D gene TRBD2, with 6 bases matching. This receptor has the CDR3 CASSISGYTDTQYF. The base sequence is TGTGCCAGCAGCATCAGCGGGTACACAGATACGCAGTATTTT.